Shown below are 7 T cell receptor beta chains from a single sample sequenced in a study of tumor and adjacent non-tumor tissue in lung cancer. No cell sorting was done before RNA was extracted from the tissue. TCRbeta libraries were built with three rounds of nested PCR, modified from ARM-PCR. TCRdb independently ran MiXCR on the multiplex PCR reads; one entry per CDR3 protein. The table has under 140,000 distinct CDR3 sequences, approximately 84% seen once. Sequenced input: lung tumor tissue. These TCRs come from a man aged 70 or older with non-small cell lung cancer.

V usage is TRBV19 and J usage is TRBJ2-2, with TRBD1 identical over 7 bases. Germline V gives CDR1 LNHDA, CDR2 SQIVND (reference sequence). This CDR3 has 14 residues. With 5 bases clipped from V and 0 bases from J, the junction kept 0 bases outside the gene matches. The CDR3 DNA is TGTGCCAGTAGTGGGACAGCGAACACCGGGGAGCTGTTTTTT. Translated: CASSGTANTGELFF.

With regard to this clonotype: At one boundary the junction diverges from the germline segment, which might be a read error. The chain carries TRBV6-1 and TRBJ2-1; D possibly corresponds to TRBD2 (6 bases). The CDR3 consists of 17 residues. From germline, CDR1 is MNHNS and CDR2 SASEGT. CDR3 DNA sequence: TGTGCGAGCAGTGAAGACGTGGGACTCTATGGCTCCAATGAGCAGTTCTTC. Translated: CASSEDVGLYGSNEQFF.

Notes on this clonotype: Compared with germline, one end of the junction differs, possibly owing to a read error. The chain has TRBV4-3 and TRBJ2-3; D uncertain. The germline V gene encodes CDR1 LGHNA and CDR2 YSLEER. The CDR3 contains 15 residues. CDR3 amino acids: CASSQKSHSTDTQYF. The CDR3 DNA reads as TGCGCCAGCAGCCAGAAGAGTCATAGCACAGATACGCAATATTTT.

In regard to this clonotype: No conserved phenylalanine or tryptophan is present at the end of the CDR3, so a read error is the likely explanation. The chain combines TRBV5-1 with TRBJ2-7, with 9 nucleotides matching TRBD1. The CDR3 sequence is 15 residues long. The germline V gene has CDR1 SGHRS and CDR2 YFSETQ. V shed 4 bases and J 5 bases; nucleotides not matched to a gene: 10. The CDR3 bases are TGCGCCAGCAGCCTGGGACAGGGAATTGCCCACGAGCAGTACTCC. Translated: CASSLGQGIAHEQYS.

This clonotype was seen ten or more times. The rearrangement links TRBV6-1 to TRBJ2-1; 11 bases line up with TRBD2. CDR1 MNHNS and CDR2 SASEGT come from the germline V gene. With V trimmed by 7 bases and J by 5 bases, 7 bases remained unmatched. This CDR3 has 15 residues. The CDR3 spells CASTWTSGLNNEQFF. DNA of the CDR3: TGTGCCAGCACTTGGACTAGCGGGCTTAACAATGAGCAGTTCTTC.

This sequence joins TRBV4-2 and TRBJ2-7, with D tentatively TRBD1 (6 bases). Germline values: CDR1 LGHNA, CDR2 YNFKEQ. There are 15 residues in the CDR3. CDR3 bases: TGTGTCAACAGGGTAGAGGACAGAAGAAACTACGAGCAGTACTTC. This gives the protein CVNRVEDRRNYEQYF.

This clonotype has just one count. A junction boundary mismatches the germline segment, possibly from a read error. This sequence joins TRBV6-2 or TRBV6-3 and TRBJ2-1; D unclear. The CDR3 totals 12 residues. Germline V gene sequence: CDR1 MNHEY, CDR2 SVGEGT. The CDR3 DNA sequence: TGTGCCAGCAATTACATCGTTGGCGAGCAGTTCTTC. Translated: CASNYIVGEQFF.